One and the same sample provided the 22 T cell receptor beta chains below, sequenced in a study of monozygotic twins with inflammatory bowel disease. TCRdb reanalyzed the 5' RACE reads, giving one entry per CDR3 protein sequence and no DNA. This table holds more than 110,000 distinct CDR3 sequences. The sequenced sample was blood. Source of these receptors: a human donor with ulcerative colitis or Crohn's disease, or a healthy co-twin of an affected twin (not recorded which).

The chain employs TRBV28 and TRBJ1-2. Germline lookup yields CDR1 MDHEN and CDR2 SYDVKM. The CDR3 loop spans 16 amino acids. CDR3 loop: CASSLSSALRDYGYTF.

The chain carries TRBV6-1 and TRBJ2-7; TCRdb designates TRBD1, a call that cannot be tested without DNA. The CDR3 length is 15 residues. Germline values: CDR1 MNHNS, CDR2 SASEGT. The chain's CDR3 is CASRKTGESSYEQYF.

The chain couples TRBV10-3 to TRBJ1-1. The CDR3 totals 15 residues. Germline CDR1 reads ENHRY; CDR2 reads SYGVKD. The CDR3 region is CAISESGGGNTEAFF.

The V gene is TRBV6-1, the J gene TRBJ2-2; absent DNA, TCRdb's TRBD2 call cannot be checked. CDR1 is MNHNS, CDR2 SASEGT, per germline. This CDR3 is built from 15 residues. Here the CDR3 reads CASSKGLTLTGELFF.

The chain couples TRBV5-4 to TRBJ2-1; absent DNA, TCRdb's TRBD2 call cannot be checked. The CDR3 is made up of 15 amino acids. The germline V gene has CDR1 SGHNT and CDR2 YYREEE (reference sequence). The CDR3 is CASSLAREDYNEQFF. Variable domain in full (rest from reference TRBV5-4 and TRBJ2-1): ETGVTQSPTHLIKTRGQQVTLRCSSQSGHNTVSWYQQALGQGPQFIFQYYREEENGRGNFPPRFSGLQFPNYSSELNVNALELDDSALYLCASSLAREDYNEQFFGPGTRLTVL.

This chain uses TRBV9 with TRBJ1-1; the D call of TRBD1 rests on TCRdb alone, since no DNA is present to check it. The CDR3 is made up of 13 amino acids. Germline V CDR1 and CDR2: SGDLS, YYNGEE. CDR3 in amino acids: CASSGGQAVGAFF.

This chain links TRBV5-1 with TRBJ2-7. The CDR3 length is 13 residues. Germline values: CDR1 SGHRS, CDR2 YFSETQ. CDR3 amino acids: CASSLDPTYEQYF.

The CDR3 loop reads CASSGLAGSNNEQFF. V and J are TRBV7-6 and TRBJ2-1; TCRdb returns TRBD2, unconfirmable since there is no DNA. The CDR3 is 15 amino acids. CDR1 and CDR2 (germline): SGHVS, FNYEAQ.

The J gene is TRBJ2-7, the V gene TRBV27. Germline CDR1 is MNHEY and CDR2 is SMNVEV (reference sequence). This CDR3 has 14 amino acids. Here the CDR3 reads CASSLSKSSYEQYF.

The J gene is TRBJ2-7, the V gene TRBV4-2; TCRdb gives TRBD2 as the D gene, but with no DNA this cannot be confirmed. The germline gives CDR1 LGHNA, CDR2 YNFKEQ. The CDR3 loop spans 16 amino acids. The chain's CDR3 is CASSQALEALPYEQYF.

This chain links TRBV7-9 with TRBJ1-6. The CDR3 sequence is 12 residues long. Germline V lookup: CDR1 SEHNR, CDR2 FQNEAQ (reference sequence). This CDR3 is CASSSMGSPLHF. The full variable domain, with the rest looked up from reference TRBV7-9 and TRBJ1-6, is DTGVSQNPRHKITKRGQNVTFRCDPISEHNRLYWYRQTLGQGPEFLTYFQNEAQLEKSRLLSDRFSAERPKGSFSTLEIQRTEQGDSAMYLCASSSMGSPLHFGNGTRLTVT.

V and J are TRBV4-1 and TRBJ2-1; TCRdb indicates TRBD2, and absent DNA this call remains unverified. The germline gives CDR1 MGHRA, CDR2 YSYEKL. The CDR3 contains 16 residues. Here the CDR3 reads CASSQVPGPPYNEQFF.

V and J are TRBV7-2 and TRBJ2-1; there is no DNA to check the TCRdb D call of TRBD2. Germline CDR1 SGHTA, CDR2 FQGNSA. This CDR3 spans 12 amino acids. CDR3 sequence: CASRRLADEQFF.

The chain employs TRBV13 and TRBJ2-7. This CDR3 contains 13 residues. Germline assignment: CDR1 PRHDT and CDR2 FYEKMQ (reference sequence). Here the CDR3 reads CASSTTTPHEQYF.

This CDR3 is CASRGRVYEQYF. The rearrangement uses TRBV28 and TRBJ2-7; without DNA, the TCRdb call of TRBD1 cannot be checked. The CDR3 runs 12 residues. Germline CDR1 is MDHEN and CDR2 is SYDVKM.

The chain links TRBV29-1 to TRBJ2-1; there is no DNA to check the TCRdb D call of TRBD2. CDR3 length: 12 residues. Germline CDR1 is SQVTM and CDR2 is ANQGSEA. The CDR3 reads CSSGLQKSEQFF.

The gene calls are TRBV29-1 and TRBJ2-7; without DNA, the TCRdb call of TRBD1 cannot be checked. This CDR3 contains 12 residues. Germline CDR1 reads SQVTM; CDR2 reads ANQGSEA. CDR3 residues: CSAGAGPYEQYF.

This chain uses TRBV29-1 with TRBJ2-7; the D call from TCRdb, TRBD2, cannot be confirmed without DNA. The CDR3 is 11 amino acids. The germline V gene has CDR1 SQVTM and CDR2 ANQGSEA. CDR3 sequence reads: CSVGLVHEQYF.

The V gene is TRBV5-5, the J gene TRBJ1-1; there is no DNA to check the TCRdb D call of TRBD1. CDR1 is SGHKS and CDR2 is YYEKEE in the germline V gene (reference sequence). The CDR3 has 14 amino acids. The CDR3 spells CASSLRGLNTEAFF.

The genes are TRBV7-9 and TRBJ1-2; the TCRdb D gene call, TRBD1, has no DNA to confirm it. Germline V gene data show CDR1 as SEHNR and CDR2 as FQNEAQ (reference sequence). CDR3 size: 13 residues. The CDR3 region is CASSLGTGYGYTF.

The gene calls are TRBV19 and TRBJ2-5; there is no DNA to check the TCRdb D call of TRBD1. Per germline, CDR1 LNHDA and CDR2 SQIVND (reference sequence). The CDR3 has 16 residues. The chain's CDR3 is CASSRAGTGAQETQYF.

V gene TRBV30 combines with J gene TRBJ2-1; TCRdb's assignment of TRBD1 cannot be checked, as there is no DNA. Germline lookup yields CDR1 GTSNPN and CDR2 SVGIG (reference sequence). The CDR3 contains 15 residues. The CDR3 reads CAWESEGNLLDEQFF.